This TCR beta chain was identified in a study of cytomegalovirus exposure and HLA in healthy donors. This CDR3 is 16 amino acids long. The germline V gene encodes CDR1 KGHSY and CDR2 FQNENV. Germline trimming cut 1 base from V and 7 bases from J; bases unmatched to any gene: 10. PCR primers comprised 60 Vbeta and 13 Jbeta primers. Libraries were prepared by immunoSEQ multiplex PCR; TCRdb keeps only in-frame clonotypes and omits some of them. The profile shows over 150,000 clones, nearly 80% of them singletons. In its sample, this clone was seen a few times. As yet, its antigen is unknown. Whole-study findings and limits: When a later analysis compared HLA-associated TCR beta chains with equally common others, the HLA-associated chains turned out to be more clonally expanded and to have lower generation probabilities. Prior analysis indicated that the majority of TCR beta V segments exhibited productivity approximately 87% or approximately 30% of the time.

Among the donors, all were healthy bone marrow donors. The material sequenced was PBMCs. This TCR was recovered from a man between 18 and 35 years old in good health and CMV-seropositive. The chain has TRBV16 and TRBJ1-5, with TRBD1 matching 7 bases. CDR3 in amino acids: CASSQWVDRERQPQHF. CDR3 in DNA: TGTGCCAGCAGCCAATGGGTAGACAGGGAGAGGCAGCCCCAGCATTTT. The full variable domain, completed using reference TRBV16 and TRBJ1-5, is GEEVAQTPKHLVRGEGQKAKLYCAPIKGHSYVFWYQQVLKNEFKFLISFQNENVFDETGMPKERFSAKCLPNSPCSLEIQATKLEDSAVYFCASSQWVDRERQPQHFGDGTRLSIL.